Presented here are 24 T cell receptor beta chains from one specimen sequenced in a study of OX40 agonist ivuxolimab in advanced cancers. Sequencing used immunoSEQ multiplex PCR; TCRdb keeps in-frame clones, though not all of them. The sample has 9,000 to 15,000 clones, about 87% seen once. This specimen was CD4+ or CD8+ T cells sorted from blood, taken in a trial of the OX40 agonist ivuxolimab. These receptors came from an adult with an advanced solid tumor such as melanoma, head and neck, liver or kidney cancer.

The rearrangement uses TRBV7-2 and TRBJ1-1, with unresolved D. CDR1 and CDR2 (germline): SGHTA, FQGNSA. Trimming stripped 3 bases from V and 0 bases from J, with 8 bases between. The CDR3 consists of 14 residues. DNA for the CDR3: TGTGCCAGCAGCTTCTTGGGGATGAACACTGAAGCTTTCTTT. It codes for CASSFLGMNTEAFF.

This sequence joins TRBV5-4 and TRBJ1-1; D is undetermined. The germline gives CDR1 SGHNT, CDR2 YYREEE (reference sequence). CDR3 length equals 14 residues. Trimming stripped 0 bases from V and 5 bases from J, with 11 bases between. The CDR3 protein is CASSLARGGTEAFF. Here the CDR3 DNA reads TGTGCCAGCAGCTTGGCACGAGGCGGGACTGAAGCTTTCTTT.

CDR3 DNA: TGCGCCAGCAGCCCTGGCACAGATACGCAGTATTTT. This gives the protein CASSPGTDTQYF. The chain joins TRBV5-1 to TRBJ2-3; D remains ambiguous. V dropped 4 bases and J dropped 1 base, with 4 bases sitting between them. Germline V gene sequence: CDR1 SGHRS, CDR2 YFSETQ. The CDR3 is 12 residues long.

CDR3 nucleotides: TGTGCCAGCAGCCCCTGGGACAACCTGCGGGAGACCCAGTACTTC. This encodes CASSPWDNLRETQYF. The V and J genes are TRBV7-9 and TRBJ2-5; tentatively, D is TRBD1 (6 bases). Trimming removed 5 bases at V and 5 bases at J, with 18 bases between. From germline, CDR1 is SEHNR and CDR2 FQNEAQ (reference sequence). The CDR3 is 15 residues long.

This rearrangement joins TRBV4-1 to TRBJ1-2; a possible D gene is TRBD1 (6 bases). The germline V gene has CDR1 MGHRA and CDR2 YSYEKL. The CDR3 length is 15 residues. Trimming removed 5 bases from V and 2 bases from J, with 15 bases in between. CDR3 in DNA: TGCGCCAGCAGCAGACTGTTCGGACAGAACTATGGCTACACCTTC. Protein sequence: CASSRLFGQNYGYTF.

This rearrangement joins TRBV7-6 to TRBJ2-3, with TRBD2 matching over 9 bases. J lost 1 base, V lost 2 bases, and 1 base had no gene match. CDR3 size: 15 residues. Germline CDR1 and CDR2: SGHVS and FNYEAQ. The CDR3 loop is CASSLSGGRTDTQYF. The CDR3 DNA reads TGTGCCAGCAGCTTAAGCGGGGGGCGCACAGATACGCAGTATTTT.

The V gene is TRBV5-4, the J gene TRBJ2-1; TRBD2 is a possible D gene (5 bases). Germline loops: CDR1 SGHNT, CDR2 YYREEE (reference sequence). The CDR3 runs 13 residues. The V end lost 3 bases, the J end lost 4 bases, and 8 bases lay between the germline ends. The CDR3: CASSWRTYNEQFF. CDR3 sequence (DNA): TGTGCCAGCAGCTGGAGGACTTACAATGAGCAGTTCTTC.

The CDR3 region is CASSETSGRLAYEQYF. CDR3 DNA: TGTGCCAGCAGTGAAACTAGCGGGCGCCTCGCCTACGAGCAGTACTTC. V gene TRBV2 combines with J gene TRBJ2-7, with 9 bases aligning to TRBD2. V was pared by 2 bases and J by 2 bases, with 7 bases of the junction left unmatched. CDR1 is SNHLY and CDR2 is FYNNEI in the germline V gene. The CDR3 has 16 amino acids.

The chain has TRBV6-5 and TRBJ2-7, with a weak D call TRBD1 (5 bases). Germline V gene data show CDR1 as MNHEY and CDR2 as SVGAGI. This CDR3 has 14 residues. The germline V and J ends were trimmed by 2 bases and 3 bases, with 11 bases remaining between them. CDR3 sequence: CASSYGQGSYEQYF. The CDR3 coding sequence is TGTGCCAGCAGTTACGGGCAGGGAAGCTACGAGCAGTACTTC.

The CDR3 sequence is CASSLGGGYNEQFF. The DNA of the CDR3 is TGCGCCAGCAGCTTGGGGGGAGGTTACAATGAGCAGTTCTTC. This chain joins TRBV5-1 and TRBJ2-1, with a weak D call TRBD2 (6 bases). Germline-derived CDR1 and CDR2 are SGHRS and YFSETQ. Trimming removed 0 bases from V and 4 bases from J, with 8 bases in between. The CDR3 runs to 14 residues.

This clone was detected only a few times. The chain links TRBV2 to TRBJ2-1; D is perhaps TRBD2 (6 bases). The ends were cut back, 1 base at V and 5 bases at J, with 15 bases in the middle. The CDR3 totals 16 residues. CDR1 is SNHLY and CDR2 is FYNNEI in the germline V gene. The CDR3 DNA reads as TGTGCCAGCAGTGAAGTTAGCGGCGGGTGGGACAATGAGCAGTTCTTC. It specifies CASSEVSGGWDNEQFF.

The V and J genes are TRBV29-1 and TRBJ2-7; D might be TRBD1 (5 bases). The CDR3 covers 13 residues. With 3 bases removed from V and 0 bases from J, the gap between germline ends came to 9 bases. Germline V gene sequence: CDR1 SQVTM, CDR2 ANQGSEA. The chain's CDR3 is CSVEIQGSYEQYF. CDR3 sequence (DNA): TGCAGCGTTGAGATCCAGGGCTCCTACGAGCAGTACTTC.

V and J are TRBV7-9 and TRBJ2-6, with 9 bases aligning to TRBD1. Per the germline V gene, CDR1 is SEHNR and CDR2 is FQNEAQ (reference sequence). Trimming removed 4 bases from V and 4 bases from J; junction bases left unmatched: 8. The CDR3 spans 17 residues. Here the CDR3 DNA reads TGTGCCAGCAGCTGGGACAGGGTCTCTAACGGGGCCAACGTCCTGACTTTC. This codes for CASSWDRVSNGANVLTF.

Remarks on this clone: A read error is likely, as this CDR3 ends without the conserved phenylalanine or tryptophan. The DNA is omitted, as the CDR3 cannot be located on it reliably, and the CDR3 follows TCRdb's listing. The genes are TRBV7-9 and TRBJ1-4. The germline V gene encodes CDR1 SEHNR and CDR2 FQNEAQ (reference sequence). The length of the CDR3 is 10 amino acids, counting both ends. This chain's CDR3 is CASSTPGTAS.

The gene calls are TRBV10-3 and TRBJ1-5, with a tentative D call TRBD1 (5 bases). Germline values: CDR1 ENHRY, CDR2 SYGVKD. Deletions cut 10 bases from V and 1 base from J, with 20 bases between. This CDR3 is 16 amino acids long. CDR3 nucleotides: TGTGCCAGCAGACCGGGCGGGGGGGTCAGCAATCAGCCCCAGCATTTT. Translation: CASRPGGGVSNQPQHF.

The V call is TRBV14, the J call TRBJ2-3; D gene unclear. CDR1 is SGHDN, CDR2 FVKESK, per germline. CDR3 length: 17 amino acids. V shed 0 bases and J shed 0 bases, with 13 bases lying between them. CDR3 DNA sequence: TGTGCCAGCAGCCAAGATCACACAGAAACTAGCACAGATACGCAGTATTTT. Translated, it gives CASSQDHTETSTDTQYF.

The chain joins TRBV6-4 to TRBJ2-3; either TRBD1 or TRBD2 may supply D (5 bases each). The germline V gene has CDR1 MRHNA and CDR2 SNTAGT. The length of the CDR3 is 14 residues. Trimming shortened V by 2 bases and J by 2 bases, and 8 bases separated the two germline ends. CDR3 DNA: TGTGCCAGCAGTGACGAAGGGACCACAGATACGCAGTATTTT. Its translation: CASSDEGTTDTQYF.

The J gene is TRBJ1-5, the V gene TRBV5-1, with 7 nucleotides matching TRBD1. CDR1 is SGHRS and CDR2 is YFSETQ in the germline V gene. Losses at the gene ends were 2 bases for V and 4 bases for J; bases not matched to a gene: 3. The CDR3 runs to 14 residues. As DNA, the CDR3 is TGCGCCAGCAGCTTTGGGACAGCAAATCAGCCCCAGCATTTT. Its protein product is CASSFGTANQPQHF.

The genes are TRBV11-2 and TRBJ2-1, with 9 bases aligning to TRBD1. Germline CDR1 reads SGHAT; CDR2 reads FQNNGV. The V segment lost 4 bases and the J segment 0 bases; nucleotides outside the gene matches: 4. The CDR3 loop spans 16 amino acids. The CDR3 DNA follows: TGTGCCAGCAGCTCAAGACAGGGGGGCTCCTACAATGAGCAGTTCTTC. This translates into CASSSRQGGSYNEQFF.

J is TRBJ2-7 and V is TRBV9; D could derive from TRBD1 or TRBD2 (5 bases each). This CDR3 is 11 amino acids long. V lost 7 bases to trimming and J lost 1 base, with 6 bases between them. Germline V gene lookup returns CDR1 SGDLS and CDR2 YYNGEE. Here the CDR3 DNA reads TGTGCCAGCGGGGGTTCCTACGAGCAGTACTTC. Its protein product is CASGGSYEQYF.

This clone was seen a single time. The chain carries TRBV7-9 and TRBJ2-7; 7 bases align to TRBD1. Germline values: CDR1 SEHNR, CDR2 FQNEAQ (reference sequence). This CDR3 region has 16 residues. Trimming removed 3 bases from V and 7 bases from J; junction bases left unmatched: 15. CDR3 coding DNA: TGTGCCAGCAGCTTGGCGATTGGGACAGCCCGGGAAGAGCAGTACTTC. This codes for CASSLAIGTAREEQYF.

This chain joins TRBV7-9 and TRBJ2-7, with D hard to call. V was shortened by 5 bases and J by 6 bases, with 11 bases between the two germline ends. The CDR3 is made up of 12 amino acids. The germline V gene has CDR1 SEHNR and CDR2 FQNEAQ (reference sequence). The CDR3 protein is CASSPAIGEQYF. The DNA for the CDR3 is TGTGCCAGCAGCCCCGCCATAGGCGAGCAGTACTTC.

This chain links TRBV19 with TRBJ2-1; D remains ambiguous. V gave up 5 bases and J gave up 0 bases, with 5 bases separating them. This CDR3 is 13 amino acids long. Germline CDR1 reads LNHDA; CDR2 reads SQIVND (reference sequence). The CDR3 DNA sequence: TGTGCCAGTAGTTACAGCTCCTACAATGAGCAGTTCTTC. Encoded protein: CASSYSSYNEQFF.

The rearrangement uses TRBV7-6 and TRBJ2-1, with D maybe TRBD2 (6 bases). Germline-derived CDR1 and CDR2 are SGHVS and FNYEAQ. The CDR3 consists of 15 residues. V lost 1 base and J lost 0, with 7 bases in between. CDR3 nucleotides: TGTGCCAGCAGCTTAGTCGGGAGCTCCTACAATGAGCAGTTCTTC. Encoded protein: CASSLVGSSYNEQFF.